This record covers a single T cell receptor (beta chain). These data originate in a study of blood T cell repertoires in COVID-19. Study-level information: T cells, B-cell-depleted T cells, or PBMCs provided the cDNA or gDNA that served as material.

Per the germline V gene, CDR1 is MDHEN and CDR2 is SYDVKM. V was pared by 2 bases and J by 4 bases, with 20 bases between. There are 18 residues in the CDR3. Using immunoSEQ multiplex PCR, the repertoire was profiled, and TCRdb retains in-frame clones only, with some absent. The table includes 140,000 to 150,000 clones, approximately 84% detected once. This TCR came from a human donor with acute or convalescent COVID-19. The donor label of this sample is uncertain. The gene calls are TRBV28 and TRBJ1-4; the D is unclear. Material: peripheral blood. CDR3 DNA sequence: TGTGCCAGCAGTTTAGATAGTCGCCCCTCAAATAATAATGAAAAACTGTTTTTT. It codes for CASSLDSRPSNNNEKLFF.